The 16 T cell receptor beta chains below all came from one sample that was sequenced in a study of control samples from healthy donors and cancer patients. Sequenced by immunoSEQ multiplex PCR; TCRdb stores in-frame clones only, minus some. The repertoire consists of over 80,000 clones, with roughly four fifths occurring once and the leading ten covering approximately 2%. The sequencing sample was made of blood. The receptors here all came from a man between 60 and 75 years old in good health.

The chain couples TRBV3-1 (or the pseudogene TRBV3-2) to TRBJ2-6; no definite D call. CDR1 and CDR2 from the germline V gene are LGHDT and YNNKEL (reference sequence). This CDR3 spans 20 amino acids. Trimming took off 0 bases at V and 0 bases at J, with 18 bases between the two ends. CDR3 in amino acids: CASSQERLRQRSSGANVLTF. The DNA for the CDR3 is TGTGCCAGCAGCCAAGAAAGGTTGAGGCAGAGGAGCTCTGGGGCCAACGTCCTGACTTTC.

This rearrangement joins TRBV10-1 to TRBJ2-3, with TRBD1 identical over 7 bases. After removal of 2 bases from V and 2 bases from J, the junction contained 7 bases not matched to a gene. Germline assignment: CDR1 WNHNN and CDR2 SYGVQD (reference sequence). The CDR3 has 16 residues. The CDR3 protein is CASSERGTDVTDTQYF. The DNA of the CDR3 is TGCGCCAGCAGTGAGAGGGGGACAGACGTCACAGATACGCAGTATTTT.

V is TRBV7-8 and J is TRBJ2-3; 10 bases fit TRBD2. V lost 5 bases, J lost 10 bases, and 15 bases stayed unmatched. The CDR3 is 16 amino acids. Germline V lookup: CDR1 SGHVS, CDR2 FQNEAQ. This chain's CDR3 is CASSPAASGGAWAQYF. In nucleotides, the CDR3 is TGTGCCAGCAGCCCGGCGGCCAGCGGGGGGGCTTGGGCGCAGTATTTT.

This sequence joins TRBV28 and TRBJ1-3; D gene ambiguous. V lost 1 base to trimming and J lost 1 base, with 5 bases between them. From germline, CDR1 is MDHEN and CDR2 SYDVKM. The CDR3 is 14 amino acids. In DNA, the CDR3 is TGTGCCAGCAGTTTATTTCAGTCTGGAAACACCATATATTTT. Protein: CASSLFQSGNTIYF.

The rearrangement joins TRBV28 to TRBJ2-5; no clear D. Trimming stripped 5 bases from V and 4 bases from J, with 11 bases between. There are 13 residues in the CDR3. Per germline, CDR1 MDHEN and CDR2 SYDVKM. The chain's CDR3 is CASSTRTPETQYF. In nucleotides, the CDR3 is TGTGCCAGCAGTACCCGGACCCCAGAGACCCAGTACTTC.

The J gene is TRBJ2-5, the V gene TRBV4-1; D is unresolved. This CDR3 comprises 15 residues. Germline V gene sequence: CDR1 MGHRA, CDR2 YSYEKL. V lost 1 base, J lost 5 bases, and 14 bases lay in between. CDR3 protein: CASSQVSLYVETQYF. CDR3 in DNA: TGCGCCAGCAGCCAAGTTTCCCTCTACGTCGAGACCCAGTACTTC.

The J gene is TRBJ2-7, the V gene TRBV2, with D possibly TRBD2 on 6 matching bases. V lost 8 bases to trimming and J lost 3 bases, with 14 bases between them. Germline V gene sequence: CDR1 SNHLY, CDR2 FYNNEI. The CDR3 extends over 13 amino acids. The CDR3 DNA reads TGTGCCAGCGTGAGCGGGCCTCGCTACGAGCAGTACTTC. Translation: CASVSGPRYEQYF.

The chain links TRBV7-2 to TRBJ1-2; D call uncertain. Germline V gene sequence: CDR1 SGHTA, CDR2 FQGNSA. The CDR3 totals 12 residues. Trimming cost V 5 bases and J 11 bases, with 15 bases left between them. The CDR3 spells CASSLIMTRYTF. CDR3 bases: TGTGCCAGCAGCCTCATCATGACGCGTTACACCTTC.

This rearrangement joins TRBV2 to TRBJ2-5; TRBD1 matches 7 bases. The CDR3 covers 13 residues. V was clipped by 7 bases and J by 5 bases; unmatched bases: 7. CDR1 SNHLY and CDR2 FYNNEI come from the germline V gene. The CDR3 spells CASTLGQRETQYF. For the CDR3, the DNA is TGTGCCAGCACCTTGGGACAGCGGGAGACCCAGTACTTC.

V is TRBV11-3 and J is TRBJ2-7; D remains unclear. The CDR3 has 16 amino acids. The germline V and J ends were trimmed by 1 base and 5 bases, with 18 bases remaining between them. CDR1 SGHNT and CDR2 YENEEA come from the germline V gene. The CDR3 nucleotides read TGTGCCAGCAGCTTAGGAACAGACCCTCCGAGCGACGAGCAGTACTTC. Amino acids: CASSLGTDPPSDEQYF.

The chain uses TRBV15 and TRBJ1-2, with a possible D match to TRBD1 (5 bases). The CDR3 contains 16 residues. Germline lookup yields CDR1 LNHNV and CDR2 YYDKDF (reference sequence). The ends were cut back, 8 bases at V and 4 bases at J, with 23 bases in the middle. CDR3 residues: CATVDPGRGDSYGYTF. The CDR3 DNA sequence: TGTGCCACCGTGGACCCGGGACGAGGGGATTCCTATGGCTACACCTTC.

The V call is TRBV5-1, the J call TRBJ1-1; D gene unclear. This CDR3 spans 13 amino acids. Trimming shortened V by 4 bases and J by 1 base, and 8 bases separated the two germline ends. Germline V gene lookup returns CDR1 SGHRS and CDR2 YFSETQ. CDR3 residues: CASSESPNTEAFF. The CDR3 nucleotides read TGCGCCAGCAGCGAATCCCCGAACACTGAAGCTTTCTTT.

CDR3: CASTPNRGNASPLHF. DNA of the CDR3: TGTGCCAGCACCCCTAATCGGGGTAATGCGTCACCCCTCCACTTT. The chain couples TRBV6-5 to TRBJ1-6; the D is unclear. Trimming took off 7 bases at V and 10 bases at J, with 20 bases between the two ends. The CDR3 is 15 amino acids. Germline V gene lookup returns CDR1 MNHEY and CDR2 SVGAGI.

This sequence joins TRBV28 and TRBJ1-2; TRBD1 might be the D (5 bases). This CDR3 comprises 15 residues. V lost 7 bases and J 4 bases, leaving 19 bases between the germline ends. Germline lookup yields CDR1 MDHEN and CDR2 SYDVKM. In DNA, the CDR3 is TGTGCCAGCAATGCTCCCGGGCCGGGGCGCTATGGCTACACCTTC. Protein: CASNAPGPGRYGYTF.

This chain connects TRBV4-1 to TRBJ2-5; 13 bases line up with TRBD2. V dropped 1 base and J dropped 2; count of bases not matched to a gene: 13. In germline, CDR1 is MGHRA, CDR2 YSYEKL. This CDR3 comprises 20 residues. The CDR3 spells CASSQGGLAGRFSVQETQYF. DNA for the CDR3: TGCGCCAGCAGCCAAGGGGGACTAGCGGGGCGTTTTTCGGTTCAAGAGACCCAGTACTTC.

CDR3 sequence reads: CASRRHHEQYF. CDR3 bases: TGTGCCAGCAGACGCCACCACGAGCAGTACTTC. This chain uses TRBV6-5 with TRBJ2-7; no firm D call. Trimming removed 6 bases from V and 5 bases from J, with 8 bases in between. CDR1 MNHEY and CDR2 SVGAGI come from the germline V gene. The CDR3 extends over 11 amino acids.